This T cell receptor (beta chain) was identified during a study of T cells in localized non-small cell lung cancer. Study findings and constraints: As only one tumor region underwent sequencing, heterogeneity remains possible. In the blood, greater T cell density corresponded to longer overall survival. Researchers found a median approximately 50 of the top 100 tumor clones in adjacent lung. Clonality of T cells reached its maximum in uninvolved adjacent lung, surpassing tumor.

Method: immunoSEQ multiplex PCR; TCRdb's copy keeps in-frame clones and lacks some. This table holds more than 2,500 clones, roughly 30% found once. V dropped 0 bases and J dropped 6 bases, with 9 bases sitting between them. Germline V CDR1 and CDR2: GTSNPN, SVGIG (reference sequence). The CDR3 consists of 13 residues. Concerning this clone itself: Its antigen remains unknown.

This rearrangement joins TRBV30 to TRBJ2-1; perhaps D is TRBD1 or TRBD2 (6 bases each). The clonotype originates from a woman between 35 and 70 years old with stage I lung adenocarcinoma. The sample consisted of lung tumor tissue, taken before any cancer treatment. This chain's CDR3 is CAWSVGGGNEQFF. CDR3 coding DNA: TGTGCCTGGAGTGTCGGAGGGGGCAATGAGCAGTTCTTC. The full variable domain, rest sourced from reference TRBV30 and TRBJ2-1, is SQTIHQWPATLVQPVGSPLSLECTVEGTSNPNLYWYRQAAGRGLQLLFYSVGIGQISSEVPQNLSASRPQDRQFILSSKKLLLSDSGFYLCAWSVGGGNEQFFGPGTRLTVL.